This paragraph covers one T cell receptor (beta chain) sequence. Reverse transcription of roughly 0.45 to 1 ug RNA used random hexamers. TCRdb passed the immunoSEQ multiplex PCR reads through MiXCR, listing each CDR3 protein once. The sample has 150,000 to 200,000 distinct CDR3 sequences; 95% are singletons. CDR3 length: 12 residues. Trimming shortened V by 5 bases and J by 2 bases, and 7 bases separated the two germline ends. Germline lookup yields CDR1 WSHSY and CDR2 SAAADI. The data are from a study of CD8 T cells in Susac syndrome. Specimen: CD8+ T cells from PBMCs. The sequence derives from a human donor with multiple sclerosis. This chain uses TRBV10-2 with TRBJ2-7; D gene uncertain. CDR3 sequence (DNA): TGCGCCAGCAGTCCGGTCACCTACGAGCAGTACTTC. It encodes CASSPVTYEQYF.